This entry describes one T cell receptor (beta chain). The data originate from a study of response to subunit inactivated influenza vaccine. TCRdb re-derived calls from the RT-PCR reads in MiXCR, one entry per CDR3 protein. The sample shows about 830,000 distinct CDR3 sequences, approximately 17% of them seen only once. There are 16 residues in the CDR3. V was cut by 3 bases and J by 15 bases, with 26 bases left in between. The germline V gene encodes CDR1 KGHDR and CDR2 SFDVKD. The sample here was PBMCs from blood, taken 4 to 6 days after vaccination. The sequence was obtained from a middle-aged man who received an inactivated influenza vaccine. The rearrangement links TRBV24-1 to TRBJ2-4; the D gene is possibly TRBD1 (6 bases). The CDR3 spells CATSDGFLEGTWGRYF. Written as DNA, the CDR3 is TGTGCCACCAGTGATGGGTTCCTCGAGGGGACCTGGGGGCGGTACTTC.